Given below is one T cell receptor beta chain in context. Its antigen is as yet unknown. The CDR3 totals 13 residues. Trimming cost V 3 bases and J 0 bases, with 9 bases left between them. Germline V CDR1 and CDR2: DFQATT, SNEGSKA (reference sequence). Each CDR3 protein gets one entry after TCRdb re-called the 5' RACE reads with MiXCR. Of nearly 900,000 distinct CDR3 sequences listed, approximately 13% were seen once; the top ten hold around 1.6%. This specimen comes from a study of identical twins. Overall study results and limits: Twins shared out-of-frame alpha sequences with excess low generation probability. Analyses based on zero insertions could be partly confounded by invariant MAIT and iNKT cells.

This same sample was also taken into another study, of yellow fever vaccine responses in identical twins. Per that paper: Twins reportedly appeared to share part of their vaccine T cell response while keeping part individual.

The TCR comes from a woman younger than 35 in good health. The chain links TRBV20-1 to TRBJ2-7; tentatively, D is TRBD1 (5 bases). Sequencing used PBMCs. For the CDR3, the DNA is TGCAGTGCTAGTGGAGACAGCTCCTACGAGCAGTACTTC. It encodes CSASGDSSYEQYF.